This T cell receptor (beta chain) was sequenced for a study of blood T cell repertoires in COVID-19. Across the whole study: Spain, Italy and the United States supplied samples that represented acute and convalescent COVID-19. T cells, B-cell-depleted T cells, or PBMCs provided the cDNA or gDNA that served as material.

V was trimmed by 3 bases and J by 5 bases, leaving 4 bases between them. Germline V gives CDR1 LNHDA, CDR2 SQIVND (reference sequence). This CDR3 region has 11 residues. In its sample, this clone was seen a few times. Sequencing was performed with immunoSEQ multiplex PCR; in TCRdb, only in-frame clones are kept and a portion is missing. The data contain roughly 250,000 clones, 80% to 90% of them singletons. The chain uses TRBV19 and TRBJ2-5; D is ambiguous. The origin of this receptor is a middle-aged woman who had been exposed to COVID-19. Source material: PBMCs or T cells enriched from blood (not recorded which). The CDR3 reads CASSIMETQYF. The DNA for the CDR3 is TGTGCCAGTAGTATCATGGAGACCCAGTACTTC.